Following are 8 T cell receptor beta chains from one sample sequenced in a study of blood T cell repertoires in COVID-19 (dated by TCRdb to 2018 to 2020). Preparation of the library involved the immunoSEQ multiplex PCR assay. In its TCRdb copy, this immuneACCESS table keeps in-frame sequences only and misses some clones. Where compared with another copy, unresolved V genes explain less than half of these, and the others have no known cause. Across this sample there are roughly 250,000 clones, with 87% seen only once. Approximately 7.5% of the sample rests with the top ten. Material for sequencing was peripheral blood. These receptors came from a man between 60 and 75 years old who had recovered from COVID-19.

This clone was seen once. This chain joins TRBV28 and TRBJ2-5; no reliable D call. Trimming pared 2 bases from V and 1 base from J, leaving 14 bases between. This CDR3 is 16 amino acids long. The germline V gene encodes CDR1 MDHEN and CDR2 SYDVKM. The CDR3 region is CASSLRQAGVQETQYF. CDR3 DNA: TGTGCCAGCAGTTTAAGGCAGGCAGGTGTCCAAGAGACCCAGTACTTC.

J is TRBJ2-3 and V is TRBV5-1; 12 nucleotides line up with TRBD2. The germline V gene encodes CDR1 SGHRS and CDR2 YFSETQ. V was pared by 1 base and J by 2 bases, with 2 bases of the junction left unmatched. CDR3 length: 16 residues. The CDR3: CASSLTSGGFTDTQYF. DNA of the CDR3: TGCGCCAGCAGCTTGACTAGCGGGGGGTTCACAGATACGCAGTATTTT.

The genes are TRBV27 and TRBJ2-3, with D possibly matching TRBD1 (5 bases). Germline-derived CDR1 and CDR2 are MNHEY and SMNVEV (reference sequence). The V gene lost 5 bases and the J gene lost 3 bases, with 12 bases spanning the gap. This CDR3 has 14 residues. The CDR3 here is CASSARAGTDTQYF. The CDR3 DNA is TGTGCCAGCAGTGCGCGTGCAGGGACAGATACGCAGTATTTT.

The genes are TRBV5-1 and TRBJ2-7, with 11 bases lining up with TRBD2. CDR3 length: 17 amino acids. V shed 5 bases, J shed 4 bases, and the junction held 14 bases outside the gene matches. In germline, CDR1 is SGHRS, CDR2 YFSETQ. The CDR3 is CASRREMTSGARYEQYV. Written as DNA, the CDR3 is TGCGCCAGCAGACGGGAAATGACTAGCGGGGCAAGATACGAGCAGTACGTC.

This chain joins TRBV5-1 and TRBJ1-5; 10 nucleotides agree with TRBD1. J gave up 5 bases and V 5 bases, and 4 bases lay outside the gene matches. The germline CDR1 and CDR2 sequences are SGHRS and YFSETQ. This CDR3 has 14 residues. The CDR3 spells CASRQDRGYQPQHF. The CDR3 DNA follows: TGCGCCAGCAGGCAGGACAGGGGGTATCAGCCCCAGCATTTT. The whole variable domain, remainder taken from reference TRBV5-1 and TRBJ1-5, is KAGVTQTPRYLIKTRGQQVTLSCSPISGHRSVSWYQQTPGQGLQFLFEYFSETQRNKGNFPGRFSGRQFSNSRSEMNVSTLELGDSALYLCASRQDRGYQPQHFGDGTRLSIL.

Remarks on this clone: Other nucleotide sequences from this sample produce the same CDR3. The J gene is TRBJ2-2, the V gene TRBV5-6, with 7 positions matching TRBD2. Per germline, CDR1 SGHDT and CDR2 YYEEEE. This CDR3 is 13 amino acids long. Trimming took 4 bases from V and 6 from J; bases not matched to a gene: 3. The CDR3 region is CASSLGGAGELFF. The CDR3 nucleotides read TGTGCCAGCAGCCTGGGGGGGGCCGGGGAGCTGTTTTTT.

The chain links TRBV5-1 to TRBJ2-3, with 8 bases matching TRBD2. The V and J ends lost 3 bases and 1 base, in that order; junction bases with no gene match: 4. This CDR3 has 15 residues. Per the germline V gene, CDR1 is SGHRS and CDR2 is YFSETQ. In DNA, the CDR3 is TGCGCCAGCAGCTGGCCAGCGGGGGGCACAGATACGCAGTATTTT. As protein: CASSWPAGGTDTQYF.

The chain uses TRBV2 and TRBJ1-2; TRBD1 matches 8 bases. Per germline, CDR1 SNHLY and CDR2 FYNNEI. V trimming: 6 bases; J trimming: 4 bases; junction bases outside the gene matches: 7. CDR3 length: 14 residues. The CDR3 is CASRPGGAFYGYTF. The CDR3 DNA reads as TGTGCCAGCAGGCCAGGGGGCGCATTCTATGGCTACACCTTC.